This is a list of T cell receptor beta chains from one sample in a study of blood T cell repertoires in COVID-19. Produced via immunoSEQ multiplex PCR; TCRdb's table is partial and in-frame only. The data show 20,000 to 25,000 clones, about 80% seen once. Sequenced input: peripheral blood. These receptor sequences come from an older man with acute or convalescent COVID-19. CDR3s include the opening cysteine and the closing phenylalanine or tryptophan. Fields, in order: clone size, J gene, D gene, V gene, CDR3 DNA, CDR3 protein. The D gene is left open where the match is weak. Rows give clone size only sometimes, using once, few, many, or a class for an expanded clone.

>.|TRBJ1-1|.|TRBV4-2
TGTGCCAGCAGCCAAATCACAGGGAACACTGAAGCTTTCTTT
CASSQITGNTEAFF
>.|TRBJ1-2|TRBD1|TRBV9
TGTGCCAGCAGCCCCTCCTGGGGGGACAGGGTCGGCTATGGCTACACCTTC
CASSPSWGDRVGYGYTF
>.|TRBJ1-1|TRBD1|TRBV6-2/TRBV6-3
TGTGCCAGCAGTACGGGACAGGGGGCGCTTAGTACTGAAGCTTTCTTT
CASSTGQGALSTEAFF
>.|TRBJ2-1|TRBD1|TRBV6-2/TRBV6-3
TGTGCCAGCAGTTACTCCACGACAGGGAGAGGTCGAGACAATGAGCAGTTCTTC
CASSYSTTGRGRDNEQFF
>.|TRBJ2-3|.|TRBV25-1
TGTGCCAGCAGTGATACGGGGGGCGCGACAGATACGCAGTATTTT
CASSDTGGATDTQYF
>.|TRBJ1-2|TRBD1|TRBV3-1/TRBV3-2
TGTGCCAGCAGGGGGCCCCAGGGGGCGTATGGCTACACCTTC
CASRGPQGAYGYTF
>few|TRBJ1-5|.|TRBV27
TGTGCCAGCAGTTTATCGGAGGTACGTCGGCAGCCCCAGCATTTT
CASSLSEVRRQPQHF
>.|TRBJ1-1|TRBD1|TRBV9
TGTGCCAGCAGCGCTTCGACAGGGGACCTACCAAGGGGCACTGAAGCTTTCTTT
CASSASTGDLPRGTEAFF
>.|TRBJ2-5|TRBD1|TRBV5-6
TGTGCCAGCAGCTCCCCGGGACAGGGGAAAGAGACCCAGTACTTC
CASSSPGQGKETQYF
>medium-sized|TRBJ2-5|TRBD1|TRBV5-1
TGCGCCAGCAGTTCCGGGACAGCACAAGAGACCCAGTACTTC
CASSSGTAQETQYF
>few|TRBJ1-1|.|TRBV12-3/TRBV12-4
TGTGCCAGCAGTGGCTTTTTGGACACTGAAGCTTTCTTT
CASSGFLDTEAFF
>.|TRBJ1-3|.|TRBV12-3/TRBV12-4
TGTGCCAGCAGTTTAGCGAGGGGAAACACCATATATTTT
CASSLARGNTIYF
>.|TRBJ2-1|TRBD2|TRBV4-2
TGTGCCAGCAGCCAAGGAGGTTTGCGGGAGGGCAAGGGAAATGAGCAGTTCTTC
CASSQGGLREGKGNEQFF
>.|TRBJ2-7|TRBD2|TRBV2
TGTGCCAGCATCACAGAACAGGGACTAGATAGCCTTCAGCAGTACTTC
CASITEQGLDSLQQYF
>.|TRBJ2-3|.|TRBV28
TGTGCCAGCAGTTTTTCAGGGGAGCGAGATACGCAGTATTTT
CASSFSGERDTQYF
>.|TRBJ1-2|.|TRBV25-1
TGTGCCAGCAATTCGGGGTATGGCTACACCTTC
CASNSGYGYTF
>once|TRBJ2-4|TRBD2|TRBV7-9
TGTGCCAGCAGCCCCCCCGGGTCTAGCGGCTCTAGGAGGTACATTCAGTACTTC
CASSPPGSSGSRRYIQYF
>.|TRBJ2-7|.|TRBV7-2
TGTGCCAGCAGCACACAGGGTAGAAAGGGCGGCGAGCAGTACTTC
CASSTQGRKGGEQYF
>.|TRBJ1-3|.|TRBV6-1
TGTGCCAGCAGTGATACGAAGGGGAACACCATATATTTT
CASSDTKGNTIYF
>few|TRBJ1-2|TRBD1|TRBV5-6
TGTGCCAGCAGCTCCTGGACAGGGTGGGGTGGCTACACCTTC
CASSSWTGWGGYTF
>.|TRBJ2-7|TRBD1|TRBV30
TGTGCCTGGAGTGTAGGCCCCATCGTATACAGGGGGCCGTTATACGAGCAGTACTTC
CAWSVGPIVYRGPLYEQYF
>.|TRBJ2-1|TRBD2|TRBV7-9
TGTGCCAGCAGCCGGGACTATCTCGATGAGCAGTTCTTC
CASSRDYLDEQFF
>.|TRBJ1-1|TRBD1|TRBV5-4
TGTGCCAGCGGCAGGGACAGGGAAGCTTTCTTT
CASGRDREAFF
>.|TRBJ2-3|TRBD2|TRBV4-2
TGTGCCAGCAGCCAAGAACTAGCGGGAGTAGATACGCAGTATTTT
CASSQELAGVDTQYF
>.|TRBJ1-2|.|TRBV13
TGTGCCAGCAGCTCGGTCTATGGCTACACCTTC
CASSSVYGYTF
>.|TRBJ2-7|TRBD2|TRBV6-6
TGTGCCAGCAGCTTTCGGGGGGAACTGCGGCAGTACTTC
CASSFRGELRQYF
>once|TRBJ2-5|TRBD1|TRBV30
TGTGCCTGGAGGCTCCGGGACAGGGGCCTCCAAGAGACCCAGTACTTC
CAWRLRDRGLQETQYF
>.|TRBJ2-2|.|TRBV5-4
TGTGCCAGCAGCCCCTCGCCGGTCGGGGAGCTGTTTTTT
CASSPSPVGELFF
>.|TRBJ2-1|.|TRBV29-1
TGCAGGGCGGGGGGACAGTTGAGCTCCTACAATGAGCAGTTCTTC
CRAGGQLSSYNEQFF
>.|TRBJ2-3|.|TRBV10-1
TGCGCCAGCAGTGAAGAGGGAGATACGCAGTATTTT
CASSEEGDTQYF
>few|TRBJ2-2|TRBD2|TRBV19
TGTGCCAGTAGCATACTAGCGGGAACCACCGGGGAGCTGTTTTTT
CASSILAGTTGELFF
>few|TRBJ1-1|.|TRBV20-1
TGCAGTGCTAGAGGGGACTCTGAAGCTTTCTTT
CSARGDSEAFF
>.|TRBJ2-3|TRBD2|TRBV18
TGTGCCAGCTCTTCACCCACCGGCAGCGGGAGCTCAGATACGCAGTATTTT
CASSSPTGSGSSDTQYF
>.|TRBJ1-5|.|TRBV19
TGTGCCAGTAGTATAGACGGGAACAGGGCATTTGGTCAGCCCCAGCATTTT
CASSIDGNRAFGQPQHF
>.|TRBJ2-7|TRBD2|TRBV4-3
TGCGCCAGCAGCCCGGGACTAGCGGGAGTATACGAGCAGTACTTC
CASSPGLAGVYEQYF
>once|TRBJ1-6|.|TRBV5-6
TGTGCCAGCAGCTTGGCCGGCCACATGTCGGGATCACCCCTCCACTTT
CASSLAGHMSGSPLHF
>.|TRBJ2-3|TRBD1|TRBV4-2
TGTGCCAGCAGCCAAGAGCACAGGGGGCCCACAGATACGCAGTATTTT
CASSQEHRGPTDTQYF
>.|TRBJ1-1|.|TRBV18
TGTGCCAGCTCACGTACAAGTAACACTGAAGCTTTCTTT
CASSRTSNTEAFF
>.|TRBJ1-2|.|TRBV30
TGTGCCTTACAGAATTCTAACTATGGCTACACCTTC
CALQNSNYGYTF
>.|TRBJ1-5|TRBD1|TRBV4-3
TGCGCCAGCAGCCAAGATCAACAGGGGTTTCAGCCCCAGCATTTT
CASSQDQQGFQPQHF
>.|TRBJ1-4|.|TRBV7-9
TGTGCCAGCAGGGACAGCACCTCTAATGAAAAACTGTTTTTT
CASRDSTSNEKLFF